This T cell receptor beta chain was profiled in a study of blood T cell repertoires in COVID-19. Looking at the study overall: The origin of the acute and convalescent COVID-19 samples was the United States, Italy and Spain. Sources were T cells, B-cell-depleted T cells, or PBMCs; the material itself was cDNA or gDNA.

Under the authors' procedure: Researchers report that nucleated cell counts were estimated from reference gene primer amplification. Data came from immunoSEQ multiplex PCR; TCRdb stores just in-frame clones and leaves some out. Clonal size and the V and J genes are those of that table, whereas D and trimming came from the DNA. The data show a few hundred thousand clones, 84% seen once. The germline gives CDR1 SGHTA, CDR2 FQGNSA. The CDR3 extends over 12 amino acids. The germline V and J ends were trimmed by 8 bases and 4 bases, with 10 bases remaining between them. The sequencing input was peripheral blood. This sequence was found in a woman aged 40 to 55 who had recovered from COVID-19. The chain combines TRBV7-2 with TRBJ2-3, with a tentative D call TRBD2 (6 bases). The CDR3, as DNA: TGTGCCAGCGGGGGGTTCGCAGATACGCAGTATTTT. Protein: CASGGFADTQYF.